This T cell receptor beta chain stems from a study of T cell responses to AZD1222 COVID-19 vaccine. Whole-study context: Researchers grouped second doses given at about 4 or about 12 weeks into one pool. General study findings and limits: Spike was spanned by vaccine-associated CD4 TCRs, with dominance at 160-218 and 743-854. Females made up more of the donors, who were largely white British, and clonal diversity may have come out too low. None of the repertoires were sampled until the peak T cell response had passed.

This clone has ten or more counts. Its antigen is still unknown. The CDR3 consists of 19 residues. Trimming left V 2 bases short and J 2 bases short, with 18 bases between. Germline V lookup: CDR1 KGHDR, CDR2 SFDVKD. Generated by immunoSEQ multiplex PCR, the TCRdb table keeps only in-frame clones and is missing some. The repertoire holds 200,000 or so clones, about 87% seen once, with 5% to 7% in the top ten. The V gene is TRBV24-1, the J gene TRBJ2-6; D may match TRBD1 or TRBD2 (5 bases each). This clonotype originated in an adult in good health. Here the sequenced sample was peripheral blood, taken on day 0 of AZD1222 vaccination. The CDR3 region is CATSDSAGRDNTGANVLTF. The CDR3 coding sequence is TGTGCCACCAGTGATTCGGCGGGCAGGGATAATACTGGGGCCAACGTCCTGACTTTC.